This passage covers 6 T cell receptor beta chains from one sample sequenced in a study of vaccination effects on CD4 cells after COVID-19. For these TCRs, the target antigens are not known. Investigators separated out CD4+ T cells once 9 to 11 days of culture had passed. Each participant received a vaccine that was either BNT162b2 or mRNA-1273, given as two doses. Clones were sequenced by immunoSEQ multiplex PCR, and TCRdb holds only the in-frame ones, with some missing. Among just under 75,000 clones listed, nearly 75% were seen once. The sequencing here drew on CD4+ T cells from PBMCs cultured without peptide, taken after COVID-19 vaccination. These receptors originate from a human donor who received a COVID-19 vaccine.

The J gene is TRBJ1-2, the V gene TRBV7-2, with a tentative D call TRBD1 (6 bases). The germline CDR1 and CDR2 sequences are SGHTA and FQGNSA. CDR3 size: 12 residues. V dropped 5 bases and J dropped 6 bases, with 10 bases sitting between them. DNA of the CDR3: TGTGCCAGCAGCAAACAGGGAGATGGCTACACCTTC. Protein product: CASSKQGDGYTF. The full variable domain, rest sourced from reference TRBV7-2 and TRBJ1-2, is GAGVSQSPSNKVTEKGKDVELRCDPISGHTALYWYRQSLGQGLEFLIYFQGNSAPDKSGLPSDRFSAERTGGSVSTLTIQRTQQEDSAVYLCASSKQGDGYTFGSGTRLTVV.

This clone was seen only once. The CDR3 DNA sequence: TGTGCCACCAGTGATTTTTCAGATACGCAGTATTTT. Its translation is CATSDFSDTQYF. The chain has TRBV24-1 and TRBJ2-3, with unresolved D. CDR1 is KGHDR, CDR2 SFDVKD, per germline. The ends were cut back, 1 base at V and 4 bases at J, with 2 bases in the middle. This CDR3 contains 12 residues.

The chain couples TRBV6-2 or TRBV6-3 to TRBJ2-7, with D tentatively TRBD1 (6 bases). The CDR3 extends over 15 amino acids. Germline lookup yields CDR1 MNHEY and CDR2 SVGEGT. Trimming stripped 4 bases from V and 1 base from J, with 14 bases between. In nucleotides, the CDR3 is TGTGCCAGCAGTTCACAGGGATATGCTTCCTACGAGCAGTACGTC. Its translation is CASSSQGYASYEQYV.

The V and J genes are TRBV10-3 and TRBJ2-1, with 9 bases matching TRBD1. The ends lost 6 bases at V and 10 bases at J; junction bases unmatched: 13. The CDR3 sequence is 15 residues long. Looked up from germline, CDR1 is ENHRY and CDR2 is SYGVKD. The CDR3 loop is CAIRVGTGNDGEQFF. The CDR3 DNA reads as TGTGCCATCAGAGTCGGGACAGGGAACGATGGAGAGCAGTTCTTC.

V usage is TRBV19 and J usage is TRBJ1-1; D is unclear. V shed 3 bases and J shed 4 bases, with 9 bases lying between them. Germline CDR1 reads LNHDA; CDR2 reads SQIVND (reference sequence). CDR3 length equals 13 residues. CDR3 amino acids: CASSIFPGTEAFF. The CDR3 DNA is TGTGCCAGTAGTATTTTTCCAGGCACTGAAGCTTTCTTT.

V gene TRBV4-2 combines with J gene TRBJ2-2; TRBD1 matches at 8 bases. The V and J ends lost 1 base and 5 bases, in that order; junction bases with no gene match: 6. CDR1 and CDR2 (germline): LGHNA, YNFKEQ. The CDR3 totals 16 residues. The CDR3 loop is CASSQGDTGGTGELFF. In nucleotides, the CDR3 is TGTGCCAGCAGCCAAGGGGACACAGGGGGGACCGGGGAGCTGTTTTTT.